The 20 T cell receptor beta chains in this list originate from one sample, sequenced in a study of T cell responses to AZD1222 COVID-19 vaccine. Assay: immunoSEQ multiplex PCR; the TCRdb copy retains only in-frame clones and omits some. Among about 120,000 clones, about 92% were seen once, and the ten largest hold around 5%. The sequencing here drew on peripheral blood, taken 28 days after the second AZD1222 dose. These receptors all stem from an adult who received the AZD1222 COVID-19 vaccine.

CDR3 loop: CASSKKYTEAFF. CDR3 in DNA: TGTGCCAGCAGTAAAAAGTACACTGAAGCTTTCTTT. The V gene is TRBV21-1, the J gene TRBJ1-1. TRBV21-1 is a pseudogene segment. There are 12 residues in the CDR3.

The chain combines TRBV5-4 with TRBJ1-2; D is unresolved. Germline V gene sequence: CDR1 SGHNT, CDR2 YYREEE (reference sequence). The CDR3 loop spans 15 amino acids. The V and J ends lost 0 bases and 0 bases respectively, with 9 bases between them. The CDR3 reads CASSLGPTTNYGYTF. In nucleotides, the CDR3 is TGTGCCAGCAGCTTGGGCCCGACAACTAACTATGGCTACACCTTC. Full variable domain (remainder filled in from reference TRBV5-4 and TRBJ1-2): ETGVTQSPTHLIKTRGQQVTLRCSSQSGHNTVSWYQQALGQGPQFIFQYYREEENGRGNFPPRFSGLQFPNYSSELNVNALELDDSALYLCASSLGPTTNYGYTFGSGTRLTVV.

CDR3 residues: CASSAQGSGYTF. CDR3 DNA sequence: TGTGCCAGTAGTGCCCAGGGGAGCGGCTACACCTTC. The chain joins TRBV19 to TRBJ1-2; a possible D gene is TRBD1 (6 bases). CDR3 length: 12 residues. Germline V gene lookup returns CDR1 LNHDA and CDR2 SQIVND (reference sequence). Trimming removed 5 bases at V and 8 bases at J, with 12 bases between.

V is TRBV4-2 and J is TRBJ2-7; 12 bases match TRBD1. This CDR3 has 16 residues. CDR1 and CDR2 from the germline V gene are LGHNA and YNFKEQ. V gave up 5 bases and J gave up 6 bases; unmatched junction bases: 11. CDR3 coding DNA: TGTGCCAGCAGCGCGACGCGGGGACAGGGGGCAGGCGAGCAGTACTTC. It is translated as CASSATRGQGAGEQYF.

This chain uses TRBV2 with TRBJ1-2; D remains ambiguous. From germline, CDR1 is SNHLY and CDR2 FYNNEI. V lost 8 bases and J lost 8, with 12 bases in between. The CDR3 sequence is 11 residues long. The CDR3 reads CASGSGRGYTF. The CDR3 DNA sequence: TGTGCCAGCGGGTCAGGTCGGGGCTACACCTTC.

This clone has a single count. The chain carries TRBV10-3 and TRBJ1-1; D uncertain. The V end lost 5 bases, the J end lost 5 bases, and 12 bases lay between the germline ends. Germline CDR1 is ENHRY and CDR2 is SYGVKD. The CDR3 extends over 13 amino acids. CDR3 amino acids: CAISNKLGTEAFF. As DNA, the CDR3 is TGTGCCATCAGTAATAAATTGGGTACTGAAGCTTTCTTT.

This sequence joins TRBV19 and TRBJ2-1; a possible D gene is TRBD2 (5 bases). The CDR3 extends over 14 amino acids. Germline CDR1 LNHDA, CDR2 SQIVND (reference sequence). V lost 6 bases and J 4 bases, leaving 13 bases between the germline ends. The CDR3 nucleotides read TGTGCCAGTAGAAAGGAACCGGGATACAATGAGCAGTTCTTC. Translated: CASRKEPGYNEQFF.

V is TRBV23-1 and J is TRBJ1-2; D perhaps matches TRBD1 (5 bases). TRBV23-1 is an ORF, with its function uncertain. The CDR3 length is 14 residues. Between the trimmed V and J ends, which lost 8 bases and 4 bases, there was a span of 17 bases. This chain's CDR3 is CASPGEGLFYGYTF. The DNA of the CDR3 is TGCGCCAGCCCCGGGGAGGGGTTATTCTATGGCTACACCTTC.

The chain joins TRBV12-3 or TRBV12-4 to TRBJ2-7, with D unresolved. V lost 8 bases to trimming and J lost 0 bases, with 11 bases between them. This CDR3 comprises 13 residues. The DNA of the CDR3 is TGTGCCAGCGGTTCTTTACTCTCCTACGAGCAGTACTTC. Protein: CASGSLLSYEQYF.

This clone was seen once. The rearrangement uses TRBV7-6 and TRBJ2-7; D is possibly TRBD1 (5 bases). Per germline, CDR1 SGHVS and CDR2 FNYEAQ. V was clipped by 4 bases and J by 2 bases, with 18 bases between them. The CDR3 length is 16 residues. The CDR3 loop is CASSSQRRSGPYEQYF. CDR3 bases: TGTGCCAGCAGCTCACAGAGACGGTCAGGGCCCTACGAGCAGTACTTC.

The chain links TRBV14 to TRBJ2-3; the D call may be TRBD1 or TRBD2 (6 bases each). Trimming cost V 4 bases and J 2 bases, with 19 bases left between them. The CDR3 is 17 amino acids. Germline lookup yields CDR1 SGHDN and CDR2 FVKESK. The CDR3 DNA reads TGTGCCAGCAGCCCCCGAACGGGGGCGGTGGCCACAGATACGCAGTATTTT. It is translated as CASSPRTGAVATDTQYF.

CDR3 amino acids: CASSPDRGRPQHF. The DNA of the CDR3 is TGTGCCAGCAGCCCGGACAGGGGTCGGCCCCAGCATTTT. This rearrangement joins TRBV7-8 to TRBJ1-5, with 9 bases aligning to TRBD1. Germline V gene lookup returns CDR1 SGHVS and CDR2 FQNEAQ. Trimming cost V 5 bases and J 9 bases; bases outside gene matches: 5. The CDR3 contains 13 residues.

This CDR3 is CASSLGNAGVYEQYF. For the CDR3, the DNA is TGTGCCAGCAGCTTAGGTAACGCAGGGGTGTACGAGCAGTACTTC. J is TRBJ2-7 and V is TRBV13; maybe TRBD1 (6 bases). Germline V lookup: CDR1 PRHDT, CDR2 FYEKMQ (reference sequence). Trimming took 0 bases from V and 4 from J, leaving 13 bases between them. This CDR3 is built from 15 residues.

V usage is TRBV6-1 and J usage is TRBJ2-2; tentative D call: TRBD2 (5 bases). Trimming stripped 2 bases from V and 0 bases from J, with 7 bases between. Per germline, CDR1 MNHNS and CDR2 SASEGT. The CDR3 length is 15 residues. Here the CDR3 DNA reads TGTGCCAGCAGTGAACAGACTACGAACACCGGGGAGCTGTTTTTT. Encoded protein: CASSEQTTNTGELFF.

This clone occurred once. The chain combines TRBV10-3 with TRBJ2-1; D is uncertain. Trimming took 6 bases from V and 5 from J, leaving 8 bases between them. Germline V gives CDR1 ENHRY, CDR2 SYGVKD. This CDR3 comprises 12 residues. The CDR3 DNA is TGTGCCATCAGCCGGATGAACAATGAGCAGTTCTTC. Residues: CAISRMNNEQFF.

The CDR3 sequence: CASSQVSGMTDTQYF. CDR3 sequence (DNA): TGCGCCAGCAGCCAAGTTTCGGGTATGACAGATACGCAGTATTTT. V is TRBV4-3 and J is TRBJ2-3; D unresolved. Germline V CDR1 and CDR2: LGHNA, YSLEER. V lost 1 base and J 3 bases, leaving 11 bases between the germline ends. CDR3 length: 15 residues.

J is TRBJ2-7 and V is TRBV2; 11 bases are shared with TRBD2. The ends lost 8 bases at V and 6 bases at J; junction bases unmatched: 6. This CDR3 has 13 amino acids. Germline loops: CDR1 SNHLY, CDR2 FYNNEI. This chain's CDR3 is CASSGGLAGEQYF. The CDR3 DNA is TGTGCCAGCTCCGGAGGACTAGCGGGCGAGCAGTACTTC.

The rearrangement links TRBV21-1 to TRBJ2-1; the table calls TRBD1, which could not be checked here. TRBV21-1 is a pseudogene segment. The CDR3 spans 15 residues. CDR3 coding DNA: TGTGCCAGCAGCAAAGTCGCAGGTACCTACAATGAGCAGTTCTTC. Its translation: CASSKVAGTYNEQFF.

V usage is TRBV4-1 and J usage is TRBJ1-2; no reliable D call. The germline V gene has CDR1 MGHRA and CDR2 YSYEKL. V lost 0 bases to trimming and J lost 7 bases, with 18 bases between them. This CDR3 region has 16 residues. In DNA form, the CDR3 reads TGCGCCAGCAGCCAAGATAATGGAGCTTCGGAAGCTGGCTACACCTTC. This gives the protein CASSQDNGASEAGYTF.

This chain joins TRBV7-2 and TRBJ2-7; weak D call: TRBD2 (5 bases). Looked up from germline, CDR1 is SGHTA and CDR2 is FQGNSA. This CDR3 has 15 amino acids. V was pared by 1 base and J by 7 bases, with 17 bases between. The chain's CDR3 is CASSLGSAVGREQYF. For the CDR3, the DNA is TGTGCCAGCAGCTTAGGATCAGCGGTAGGACGAGAGCAGTACTTC.